Listed below are T cell receptor beta chains from one sample, sequenced in a study of T cell responses to AZD1222 COVID-19 vaccine. The data were produced by immunoSEQ multiplex PCR, yet TCRdb's version contains in-frame clones alone and is incomplete. This table holds some 140,000 clones, roughly 85% found once. Specimen: peripheral blood, collected 28 days after the second dose of the MenACWY control vaccine. Receptor source: an adult who received the MenACWY meningococcal vaccine as a control. Both conserved end residues are part of each CDR3. The order of the fields is J gene, D gene, V gene, clone size, CDR3 DNA, CDR3 protein. D genes are given only for firm matches. The size of a clone is reported for some rows only, either as once, few or many, or as a class for expanded clones.

TRBJ2-2 - TRBV19 - TGTGCCAGTACTCCGGCAGGGGTCACCGGGGAGCTGTTTTTT CASTPAGVTGELFF
TRBJ1-2 - TRBV27 - TGTGCCAGCAGTTTGCGGGGGGGCCTCTATGGCTACACCTTC CASSLRGGLYGYTF
TRBJ1-5 - TRBV7-8 - TGTGCCAGCAGTTCGTGGAGCAATCAGCCCCAGCATTTT CASSSWSNQPQHF
TRBJ2-3 TRBD2 TRBV20-1 - TGCAGTGCTAGTCTAGCGGGAGGGGGAGATACGCAGTATTTT CSASLAGGGDTQYF
TRBJ1-1 - TRBV15 - TGTGCCACCAGCAGAGCTCATTCAGGGGCAATTGCTTTCTTT CATSRAHSGAIAFF
TRBJ1-5 - TRBV5-6 - TGTGCCAGCAGAATGGCAACTAGCAATCAGCCCCAGCATTTT CASRMATSNQPQHF
TRBJ2-7 TRBD1 TRBV4-1 - TGCGCCAGCAGCCCTGGACAGGAAGCCTCCTACGAGCAGTACTTC CASSPGQEASYEQYF
TRBJ1-2 TRBD1 TRBV14 - TGTGCCAGCAGCCAGAGTGCTCCGGGACAGCAAATTTTAGCTAACTATGGCTACACCTTC CASSQSAPGQQILANYGYTF
TRBJ1-2 - TRBV5-1 - TGCGCCAGCAGCTTTACCGGGGGGTCGGACTATGGCTACACCTTC CASSFTGGSDYGYTF
TRBJ1-5 - TRBV5-1 - TGCGCCAGCAGCTCTAGACCAGACAGTGGTCGACAGCATTTT CASSSRPDSGRQHF
TRBJ1-4 TRBD1 TRBV4-1 - TGCGCCAGCAGCCAACCGGACAGGGCCGGGGAAAAACTGTTTTTT CASSQPDRAGEKLFF
TRBJ2-1 TRBD1 TRBV7-2 - TGTGCCAGCGCTCTAGCAGGGGGTGAGCAGTTCTTC CASALAGGEQFF
TRBJ1-5 - TRBV27 once TGTGCCAGCAGTTCCGGCAGGTTCGGTGTGGGCAATCAGCCCCAGCATTTT CASSSGRFGVGNQPQHF
TRBJ1-4 - TRBV11-2 - TGTGCCAGCAGCTTAGGAAACGGACTTAATGAAAAACTGTTTTTT CASSLGNGLNEKLFF
TRBJ1-1 TRBD1 TRBV18 - TGTGCCAGCTCACCACCGGACAGGGGGAGCACTGAAGCTTTCTTT CASSPPDRGSTEAFF
TRBJ2-3 TRBD2 TRBV10-3 - TGTGCCATCAGTGAAGGTTCGCGGGGGAGCACAGATACGCAGTATTTT CAISEGSRGSTDTQYF
TRBJ2-3 - TRBV11-3 - TGTGCCAGCAGCCCGCCCGGGCCTGGGGATACGCAGTATTTT CASSPPGPGDTQYF
TRBJ1-5 - TRBV7-9 - TGTGCCAGCAGCTCCCACGGGCCTAGTCAGCCCCAGCATTTT CASSSHGPSQPQHF
TRBJ1-6 - TRBV30 - TGTGCCTGGATTGCACCCCTCCACTTT CAWIAPLHF
TRBJ2-7 TRBD2 TRBV11-2 - TGTGCCAGCAGCTGGACTAGCGGGAGGGACTCGACCTACGAGCAGTACTTC CASSWTSGRDSTYEQYF
TRBJ2-7 - TRBV18 - TGTGCCAGCTCTAGACTAGAGACCTACGAGCAGTACTTC CASSRLETYEQYF
TRBJ1-4 TRBD1 TRBV10-3 - TGTGCCATCAGCAGGGACAGGGTGGATACTAATGAAAAACTGTTTTTT CAISRDRVDTNEKLFF
TRBJ1-1 - TRBV19 - TGTGCCAGTTTGGGGACATTGAACACTGAAGCTTTCTTT CASLGTLNTEAFF
TRBJ2-3 - TRBV5-5 - TGTGCCAGCAGCTTGGGACTCGATACGCAGTATTTT CASSLGLDTQYF
TRBJ1-1 - TRBV13 - TGTGCCAGCGGGCAGCGGATGGGGAACACTGAAGCTTTCTTT CASGQRMGNTEAFF
TRBJ1-6 - TRBV28 - TGTGCCAGCAGTTTACCCCTCACAGGGTCGGGAGATTCACCCCTCCACTTT CASSLPLTGSGDSPLHF
TRBJ1-2 - TRBV7-9 - TGTGCCAGCAGCTTTTCCGACAGAAGCTTTAACTATGGCTACACCTTC CASSFSDRSFNYGYTF
TRBJ1-1 - TRBV7-8 - TGTGCCAGCAGCTTAGGACAGAGGATGAACACTGAAGCTTTCTTT CASSLGQRMNTEAFF
TRBJ2-1 - TRBV27 - TGTGCCAGCAGTGCTCTGGTTGGGGGTCAGGGGTTACGGGAGCAGTTCTTC CASSALVGGQGLREQFF
TRBJ1-6 - TRBV27 - TGTGCCAGCTCCCTCTATAATTCACCCCTCCACTTT CASSLYNSPLHF
TRBJ1-1 TRBD1 TRBV5-1 - TGCGCCAGCAGCCAGGGGGGCACTGAAGCTTTCTTT CASSQGGTEAFF
TRBJ2-3 - TRBV9 - TGTGCCAGCAGCGAGTCCGCCCGGGGCACAGATACGCAGTATTTT CASSESARGTDTQYF
TRBJ1-1 - TRBV3-1/TRBV3-2 - TGTGCCAGCAGCCAAGTCGGGACGATGAACACTGAAGCTTTCTTT CASSQVGTMNTEAFF
TRBJ2-2 - TRBV6-1 - TGTGCCAGCAGTGAACTTAAATTTGGGAACCAGCACTCGAACACCGGGGAGCTGTTTTTT CASSELKFGNQHSNTGELFF
TRBJ1-2 - TRBV5-6 - TGTGCCAGCAGCTCAAACGGCAGGACGATCTATGGCTACACCTTC CASSSNGRTIYGYTF
TRBJ2-1 TRBD2 TRBV3-1/TRBV3-2 - TGTGCCAGCAGCCAAATCCAGGGAGGGGTCTGGAATGAGCAGTTCTTC CASSQIQGGVWNEQFF
TRBJ2-5 - TRBV21-1 - TGTGCCAGCAGCCCGACTAGCGGGAGGCCCCGGGAGACCCAGTACTTC CASSPTSGRPRETQYF
TRBJ1-4 - TRBV7-2 - TGTGCCAGCAGCTTACTCCAGGGCGGAGAAAAACTGTTTTTT CASSLLQGGEKLFF
TRBJ2-5 - TRBV18 - TGTGCCAGCTCATTCTCTGGTAAAGAGACCCAGTACTTC CASSFSGKETQYF
TRBJ2-5 TRBD1 TRBV9 - TGTGCCAGCAGCCCGGACAGGGAGCAAGAGACCCAGTACTTC CASSPDREQETQYF
TRBJ2-3 TRBD2 TRBV9 - TGTGCCAGCAGCGTAACTAGCGACACAGATACGCAGTATTTT CASSVTSDTDTQYF
TRBJ1-1 - TRBV7-3 - TGTGCCAGCAGCTCATTGCCTGACACTGAAGCTTTCTTT CASSSLPDTEAFF
TRBJ1-5 TRBD1 TRBV4-1 - TGCGCCAGCAGCCAAGATCCGCAGGGGGATCAGCCCCAGCATTTT CASSQDPQGDQPQHF
TRBJ2-7 - TRBV7-2 - TGTGCCAGCAGCTTAGCGGTGGGACCCCACCACGAGCAGTACTTC CASSLAVGPHHEQYF
TRBJ1-2 TRBD1 TRBV19 - TGTGCCAGTAGTACCGGGACAGGGACTCACTATGGCTACACCTTC CASSTGTGTHYGYTF
TRBJ1-3 - TRBV28 - TGTGCCAGCAGCCCGTTGGATGTTTTGGATGGAAACACCATATATTTT CASSPLDVLDGNTIYF
TRBJ1-1 TRBD1 TRBV3-1/TRBV3-2 - TGTGCCAGCAGCCCAATGGGGGACAGGGCAGGCACTGAAGCTTTCTTT CASSPMGDRAGTEAFF
TRBJ2-3 - TRBV5-1 once TGCGCCAGCAGTCGGGGAGACAAAGATACGCAGTATTTT CASSRGDKDTQYF
TRBJ1-4 - TRBV7-9 - TGTGCCAGCAGCCCCGGGCGGACTGGCAATGAAAAACTGTTTTTT CASSPGRTGNEKLFF
TRBJ1-3 - TRBV4-1 - TGCGCCAGCAGCCAAATCCACAGGGCGGACCCTGGAAACACCATATATTTT CASSQIHRADPGNTIYF
TRBJ1-1 - TRBV27 - TGTGCCAGCAGTTCCCTCTACACTGAAGCTTTCTTT CASSSLYTEAFF
TRBJ1-5 - TRBV6-5 - TGTGCCAGCACGACCGGAGGACCAAATCAGCCCCAGCATTTT CASTTGGPNQPQHF
TRBJ2-1 TRBD1 TRBV24-1 - TGTGCCACCAGTGATCCCGGACAGGGTAACAATGAGCAGTTCTTC CATSDPGQGNNEQFF
TRBJ1-2 - TRBV7-2 once TGTGCCAGCAGCATGGACAGTTACAAAGCTAACTATGGCTACACCTTC CASSMDSYKANYGYTF
TRBJ1-3 TRBD1 TRBV6-5 few TGTGCCAGCAGGGGACAGGGAGTCTCTGGAAACACCATATATTTT CASRGQGVSGNTIYF
TRBJ1-5 - TRBV28 - TGTGCCAGCCGGACCGAGATCCGGAATCAGCCCCAGCATTTT CASRTEIRNQPQHF
TRBJ2-7 - TRBV6-6 - TGTGCCAGCACCCGGACGTTGAGCTCCTACGAGCAGTACTTC CASTRTLSSYEQYF
TRBJ1-1 - TRBV10-3 - TGTGCCATCAGTGAGCTGGGGGCGAACACTGAAGCTTTCTTT CAISELGANTEAFF
TRBJ1-1 - TRBV19 once TGTGCCAGTAGTAATCACAGGGTGGGGACTGAAGCTTTCTTT CASSNHRVGTEAFF